This T cell receptor beta chain comes out of a study of human T cells and chemical hapten exposure. Study at large: Patches with 0.01% DPC went on the upper back, and the tests were read at 6 days.

TCRdb called the RACE reads again in MiXCR, with one record for every CDR3 protein. The data show 300,000 to 450,000 distinct CDR3 sequences, with approximately 5.1% seen just once and approximately 2.8% held by the top ten. The CDR3 runs 13 residues. Looked up from germline, CDR1 is SQVTM and CDR2 is ANQGSEA. With 1 base removed from V and 3 bases from J, the gap between germline ends came to 7 bases. Time point meaning: pre-sensitization, week 0. The treatment: therapeutic diphenylcyclopropenone sensitization with weekly scalp DPC. This clonotype was seen a handful of times. The source material was whole blood, sampled in connection with sensitization to the hapten diphenylcyclopropenone (DPC). This chain joins TRBV29-1 and TRBJ1-3; a weak D match, TRBD1 (5 bases). The clonotype originates from a woman between 50 and 59 years old with alopecia areata. Some clones in this sample may be carry-over from other donors' samples. CDR3 sequence reads: CSVEGGDGNTIYF. CDR3 nucleotide sequence: TGCAGCGTTGAAGGAGGGGATGGAAACACCATATATTTT.